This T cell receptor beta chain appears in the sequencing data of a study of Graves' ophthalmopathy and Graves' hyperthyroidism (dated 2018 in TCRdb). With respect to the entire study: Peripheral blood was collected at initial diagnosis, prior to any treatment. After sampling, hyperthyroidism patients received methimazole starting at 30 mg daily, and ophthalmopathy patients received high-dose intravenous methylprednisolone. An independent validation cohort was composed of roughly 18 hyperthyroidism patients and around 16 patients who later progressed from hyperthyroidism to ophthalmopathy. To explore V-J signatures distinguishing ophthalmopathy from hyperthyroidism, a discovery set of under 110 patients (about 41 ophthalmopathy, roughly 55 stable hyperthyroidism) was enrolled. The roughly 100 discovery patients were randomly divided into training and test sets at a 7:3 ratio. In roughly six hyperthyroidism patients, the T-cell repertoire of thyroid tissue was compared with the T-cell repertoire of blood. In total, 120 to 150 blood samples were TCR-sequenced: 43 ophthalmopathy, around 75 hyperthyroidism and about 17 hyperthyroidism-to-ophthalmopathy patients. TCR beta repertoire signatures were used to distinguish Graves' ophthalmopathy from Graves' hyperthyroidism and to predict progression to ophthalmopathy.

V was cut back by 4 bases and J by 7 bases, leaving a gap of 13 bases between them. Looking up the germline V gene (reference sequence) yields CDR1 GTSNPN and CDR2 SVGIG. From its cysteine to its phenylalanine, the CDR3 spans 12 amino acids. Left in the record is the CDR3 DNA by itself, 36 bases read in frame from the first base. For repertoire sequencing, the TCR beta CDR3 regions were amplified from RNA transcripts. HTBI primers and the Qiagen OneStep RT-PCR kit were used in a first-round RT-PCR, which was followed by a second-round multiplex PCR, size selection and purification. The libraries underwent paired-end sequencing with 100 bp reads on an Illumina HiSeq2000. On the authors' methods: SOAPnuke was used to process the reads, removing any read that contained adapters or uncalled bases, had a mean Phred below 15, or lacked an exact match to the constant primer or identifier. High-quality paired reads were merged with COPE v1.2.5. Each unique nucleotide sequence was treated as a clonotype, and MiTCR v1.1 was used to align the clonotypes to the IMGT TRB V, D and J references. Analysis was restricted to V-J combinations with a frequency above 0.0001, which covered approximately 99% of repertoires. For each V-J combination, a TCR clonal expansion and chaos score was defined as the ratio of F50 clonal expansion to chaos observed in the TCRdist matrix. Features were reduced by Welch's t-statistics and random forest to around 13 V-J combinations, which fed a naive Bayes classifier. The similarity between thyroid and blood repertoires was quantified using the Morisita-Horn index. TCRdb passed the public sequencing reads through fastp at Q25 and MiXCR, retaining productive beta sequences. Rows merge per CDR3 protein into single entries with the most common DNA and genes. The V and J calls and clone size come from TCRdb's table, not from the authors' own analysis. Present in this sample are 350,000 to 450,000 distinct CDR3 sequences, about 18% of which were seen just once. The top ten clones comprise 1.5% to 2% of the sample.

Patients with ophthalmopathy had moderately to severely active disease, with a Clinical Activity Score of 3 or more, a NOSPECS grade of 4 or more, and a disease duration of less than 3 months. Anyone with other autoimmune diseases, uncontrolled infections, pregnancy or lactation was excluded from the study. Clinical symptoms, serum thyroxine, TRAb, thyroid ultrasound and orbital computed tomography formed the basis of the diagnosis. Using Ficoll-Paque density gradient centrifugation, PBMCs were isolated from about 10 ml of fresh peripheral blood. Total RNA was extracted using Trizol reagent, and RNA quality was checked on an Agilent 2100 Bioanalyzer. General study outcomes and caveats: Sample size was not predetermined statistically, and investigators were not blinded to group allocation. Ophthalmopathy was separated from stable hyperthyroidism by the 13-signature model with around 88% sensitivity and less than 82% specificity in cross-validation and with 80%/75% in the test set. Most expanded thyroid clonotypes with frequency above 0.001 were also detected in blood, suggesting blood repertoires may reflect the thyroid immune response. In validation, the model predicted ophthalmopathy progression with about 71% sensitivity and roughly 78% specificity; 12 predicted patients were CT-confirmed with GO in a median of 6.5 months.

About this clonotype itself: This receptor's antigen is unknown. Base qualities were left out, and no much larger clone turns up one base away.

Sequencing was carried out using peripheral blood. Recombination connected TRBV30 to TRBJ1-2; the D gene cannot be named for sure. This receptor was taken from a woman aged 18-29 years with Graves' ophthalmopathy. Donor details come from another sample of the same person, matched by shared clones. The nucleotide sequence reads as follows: TGTGCCTGGAAAACGGGGTTGGCTGGCTACACCTTC. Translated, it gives CAWKTGLAGYTF.